The T cell receptor (beta chain) under discussion was sequenced for a study of T cell changes during pregnancy in multiple sclerosis. From germline, CDR1 is SGHTA and CDR2 FQGNSA. V shed 0 bases and J shed 6 bases, with 8 bases lying between them. CDR3 length: 13 residues. Assay used: immunoSEQ multiplex PCR; TCRdb lists only in-frame clones, some missing. Of some 20,000 clones in the sample, around 90% are singletons; the top ten hold 1.3%. This specimen consisted of CD4+ T cells from peripheral blood mononuclear cells, obtained in the first trimester of pregnancy. The chain recombines TRBV7-2 with TRBJ1-1; the D gene is possibly TRBD1 (6 bases). This TCR was sampled from a female donor in good health, enrolled as a control in a pregnancy study. CDR3 nucleotide sequence: TGTGCCAGCAGCTTAGCCGCAGGGGCTGAAGCTTTCTTT. Its protein product is CASSLAAGAEAFF.